Listed below are T cell receptor beta chains from one sample, sequenced in a study of blood T cell repertoires in COVID-19. Profiling relied on immunoSEQ multiplex PCR, and the TCRdb table lists in-frame clones only, not all of them. This table has roughly 250,000 clones, approximately 78% appearing once. The sequenced sample consisted of peripheral blood. The receptors were gathered from a woman aged 55-69 years with active or convalescent COVID-19. CDR3s include the opening cysteine and the closing phenylalanine or tryptophan. Each record gives: V gene, J gene, clone size, D gene, CDR3 DNA, CDR3 protein. The D gene is left open where the match is weak. The size entry is marked missing in some rows and otherwise reads once, few, many or a size class.

>TRBV2|TRBJ1-3|.|.
TGTGCCAGCAGTGGGGAAGGGGCGCTTTCTGGAAACACCATATATTTT
CASSGEGALSGNTIYF
>TRBV10-3|TRBJ1-1|.|TRBD1
TGTGCCATCAGTGGGGGACAGGGTGCTGAAGCTTTCTTT
CAISGGQGAEAFF
>TRBV5-4|TRBJ1-1|.|.
TGTGCCAGCAGGGGACACCGGAACACTGAAGCTTTCTTT
CASRGHRNTEAFF
>TRBV7-8|TRBJ2-3|.|.
TGTGCCAGCAGCCTCGAAGCTCCCGGGGGGCTGCAGTATTTT
CASSLEAPGGLQYF
>TRBV7-2|TRBJ1-2|.|TRBD1
TGTGCCAGCAGCCCCGGACGACAGGGGGCTTGGGGCTACACCTTC
CASSPGRQGAWGYTF
>TRBV6-5|TRBJ1-2|.|.
TGTGCCTCTGTGACCGGGACATCTAACTATGGCTACACCTTC
CASVTGTSNYGYTF
>TRBV10-3|TRBJ2-1|.|TRBD2
TGTGCCATCAGTGCTAGCGGGGGCCGCGGTGAGCAGTTCTTC
CAISASGGRGEQFF
>TRBV2|TRBJ2-7|.|.
TGTGCCAGCAGGTCCCAGGGGAGTTCCTACGAGCAGTACTTC
CASRSQGSSYEQYF
>TRBV6-6|TRBJ2-7|.|TRBD1
TGTGCCAGCAGTTATTACGGACAGGACTACGAGCAGTACTTC
CASSYYGQDYEQYF
>TRBV4-2|TRBJ2-4|.|.
TGTGCCAGCAGCCCGCAGGGACACCGTGTTGGGGGCCAACTAGCCAAAAACATTCAGTACTTC
CASSPQGHRVGGQLAKNIQYF
>TRBV5-1|TRBJ2-3|.|.
TGCGCCAGCAGCTTGGGGAGGGGAGGCACAGATACGCAGTATTTT
CASSLGRGGTDTQYF
>TRBV2|TRBJ2-2|.|TRBD1
TGTGCCAGCAGTGCTTCGGGACAGGGACGAACCGGGGAGCTGTTTTTT
CASSASGQGRTGELFF
>TRBV11-2|TRBJ2-3|.|.
TGTGCCAGCAGCTTATTTGGGCGCACAGATACGCAGTATTTT
CASSLFGRTDTQYF
>TRBV29-1|TRBJ2-3|.|.
TGCAGCGTTGACGCCCAAGCCACAGATACGCAGTATTTT
CSVDAQATDTQYF
>TRBV6-5|TRBJ1-6|.|TRBD1
TGTGCCAGCACCGGGACAGGCCCCAATAATTCACCCCTCCACTTT
CASTGTGPNNSPLHF
>TRBV7-2|TRBJ2-2|.|TRBD1
TGTGCCAGCAGCTTAGTGCAGGGGGCAGGCGGGGAGCTGTTTTTT
CASSLVQGAGGELFF
>TRBV2|TRBJ2-7|.|.
TGTGCCAGCAGGACGCAACAGGGTGGGTCCTACGAGCAGTACTTC
CASRTQQGGSYEQYF
>TRBV6-5|TRBJ2-6|.|.
TGTGCCAGCAGTCAGGGGTCCGGGGCCAACGTCCTGACTTTC
CASSQGSGANVLTF
>TRBV27|TRBJ1-6|.|TRBD1
TGTGCCAGCAGTTTAGGGGGCGGGACAGGGGTGTCACCCCTCCACTTT
CASSLGGGTGVSPLHF
>TRBV6-1|TRBJ1-5|.|TRBD1
TGTGCCAGCAGTGTCTTATATGACAGGGGCTTTAGCAATCAGCCCCAGCATTTT
CASSVLYDRGFSNQPQHF
>TRBV7-2|TRBJ1-2|.|TRBD1
TGTGCCAGCAGCACCGCGGACAGGGGTAACTATGGCTACACCTTC
CASSTADRGNYGYTF
>TRBV7-9|TRBJ1-3|.|.
TGTGCCAGCAGCTCCGGCAGCAGGGCTGGAAACACCATATATTTT
CASSSGSRAGNTIYF
>TRBV5-1|TRBJ2-5|few|.
TGCGCCAGCAGCTTGGGATTCACAGGGTCAGGAGAGACCCAGTACTTC
CASSLGFTGSGETQYF
>TRBV2|TRBJ1-4|.|TRBD1
TGTGCCACCACACCAGAGGGGGCAAATGAAAAACTGTTTTTT
CATTPEGANEKLFF
>TRBV10-3|TRBJ1-1|.|.
TGTGCCATCAGAAATAGGGAGGGGGGCAACACTGAAGCTTTCTTT
CAIRNREGGNTEAFF
>TRBV29-1|TRBJ1-5|.|.
TGCAGCGTTGTTATAGGGGCGGGCAATCAGCCCCAGCATTTT
CSVVIGAGNQPQHF